This T cell receptor (beta chain) was recorded in a study of breast tumors, draining lymph nodes, adjacent tissues. Findings and limits, study-wide: Luminal-like breast cancer showed significantly greater tumor-nontumor repertoire similarity than basal-like breast cancer did.

TCRdb called the multiplex PCR reads again in MiXCR, with one record for every CDR3 protein. The sample includes approximately 14,000 distinct CDR3 sequences, about three fifths of them seen just once. As regards this clonotype: Its antigen is undetermined.

Germline V CDR1 and CDR2: SGHTA, FQGTGA. V was clipped by 5 bases and J by 4 bases; unmatched bases: 10. The CDR3 contains 16 residues. The specimen was tumor-adjacent breast tissue. The chain is built from TRBV7-3 and TRBJ1-2; 10 bases align to TRBD1. The origin of this receptor is a female donor with breast cancer. Some clones in this sample may be carry-over from other donors' samples. The CDR3 nucleotides are TGTGCCAGCAGCCCCTGGGGGGGGACAGGGGTCTATGGCTACACCTTC. This translates into CASSPWGGTGVYGYTF.